The present T cell receptor beta chain was sequenced within a study of shared clonotypes between healthy human individuals. Study-level background: Donors consisted of a couple of women and a few men between 18 and 49. Findings and caveats of the study: A few donors showed sharing of approximately 5% of naive CD4 clonotypes.

The CDR3 is 15 residues long. CDR1 is LGHNA and CDR2 is YSLEER in the germline V gene. V dropped 1 base and J dropped 5; count of bases not matched to a gene: 4. A note on this clone: The antigen remains undetermined.

The authors loaded roughly 200 ng DNA, around 32,000 T cell genomes, into sorted-subset replicate PCRs. The assay was immunoSEQ multiplex PCR, and TCRdb's table has in-frame clones only and misses some. The table includes roughly 2.5 million clones, roughly 92% detected once. This receptor was obtained from a man aged 18 to 35 in good health. The chain links TRBV4-3 to TRBJ2-1; TRBD1 aligns across 8 bases. The material sequenced was naive CD4+ T cells sorted from blood. The subset here: CD45RA+ positively selected. CDR3 sequence reads: CASSQADRDDNEQFF. DNA for the CDR3: TGCGCCAGCAGCCAAGCGGACAGGGACGACAATGAGCAGTTCTTC.